Each of the 22 T cell receptor beta chains below was sequenced from the same sample in a study of Ad26.COV2.S vaccination and SARS-CoV-2 variants (dated by TCRdb to the early 2020s). Library preparation was by the immunoSEQ multiplex PCR assay. The table comes from immuneACCESS by way of TCRdb, which keeps in-frame sequences with V and J called. Part of the clones is missing from these tables; in studies checked, under half for an unresolved V gene and the rest for unknown reasons. This sample holds about 350,000 clones; about 85% were observed only once. The top ten clonotypes cover roughly 3.5% of the sample. The treatment or condition label for this specimen denotes: over 15 received Ad26.COV2.S at low or high dose, single or two shots; five or six received placebo; per-sample allocation not given. Repertoires of vaccine and placebo recipients were sequenced from samples taken on day 63 after the first injection.

The sequencing used peripheral blood, collected in a trial of Ad26.COV2.S vaccine versus placebo. The source of these receptors is a person aged 18-60 years who received the Ad26.COV2.S COVID-19 vaccine or a placebo.

The V and J genes are TRBV5-1 and TRBJ2-7; 10 bases line up with TRBD2. The germline V gene has CDR1 SGHRS and CDR2 YFSETQ. This CDR3 contains 16 residues. Trimming at V came to 3 bases and at J to 0 bases, leaving 6 bases not matched to a gene. CDR3 loop: CASSWDSSGSSYEQYF. CDR3 in DNA: TGCGCCAGCAGCTGGGACTCTAGCGGGAGCTCCTACGAGCAGTACTTC.

This chain joins TRBV24-1 and TRBJ1-6, with TRBD1 matching over 8 bases. This CDR3 comprises 16 residues. The germline CDR1 and CDR2 sequences are KGHDR and SFDVKD. The V segment lost 4 bases and the J segment 7 bases; nucleotides outside the gene matches: 8. The CDR3 DNA sequence: TGTGCCACCAGTGACGCGCGGACAGGGTCCAATTCACCCCTCCACTTT. This sequence encodes CATSDARTGSNSPLHF.

This clone was seen once. This chain links TRBV5-5 with TRBJ1-1; maybe TRBD1 (6 bases). The CDR3 spans 13 residues. The germline CDR1 and CDR2 sequences are SGHKS and YYEKEE (reference sequence). The V end lost 2 bases, the J end lost 4 bases, and 9 bases lay between the germline ends. The CDR3 spells CASSFSRGTEAFF. In DNA, the CDR3 is TGTGCCAGCAGCTTCTCCAGGGGCACTGAAGCTTTCTTT.

The chain joins TRBV27 to TRBJ1-5, with 9 positions matching TRBD1. This CDR3 is 14 amino acids long. Germline CDR1 MNHEY, CDR2 SMNVEV (reference sequence). V dropped 4 bases and J dropped 7; count of bases not matched to a gene: 5. This chain's CDR3 is CASSSGQGTQPQHF. The DNA for the CDR3 is TGTGCCAGCAGTTCGGGACAGGGAACGCAGCCCCAGCATTTT.

J is TRBJ1-1 and V is TRBV28; no clear D. Germline loops: CDR1 MDHEN, CDR2 SYDVKM. The CDR3 is 12 residues long. Trimming removed 5 bases at V and 10 bases at J, with 14 bases between. CDR3 nucleotides: TGTGCCAGCAGTGGGTTGGGTTTGGGAGCTTTCTTT. This translates into CASSGLGLGAFF.

J is TRBJ1-5 and V is TRBV12-1. TRBV12-1 is a pseudogene locus. The CDR3 covers 20 residues. CDR3 DNA: TGTGCCAGTCGGGTTCGGTTTCACATTCAATCACTTTATAGCAATCAGCCCCAGCATTTT. It encodes CASRVRFHIQSLYSNQPQHF.

The rearrangement links TRBV3-1 (or the pseudogene TRBV3-2) to TRBJ1-2; D not resolved. The germline V gene has CDR1 LGHDT and CDR2 YNNKEL (reference sequence). Trimming pared 4 bases from V and 8 bases from J, leaving 17 bases between. The CDR3 has 14 residues. The CDR3 spells CASSRNQGLGGYTF. The CDR3 nucleotides are TGTGCCAGCAGCCGCAATCAAGGGCTAGGGGGCTACACCTTC.

The V call is TRBV27, the J call TRBJ1-4; tentative D call: TRBD1 (5 bases). This CDR3 spans 14 amino acids. V lost 6 bases and J 6 bases, leaving 14 bases between the germline ends. Germline CDR1 and CDR2: MNHEY and SMNVEV (reference sequence). Written as DNA, the CDR3 is TGTGCCAGCAGGCCGGGACGGGGATATGAAAAACTGTTTTTT. Translating gives CASRPGRGYEKLFF. The full variable domain, in which reference TRBV27 and TRBJ1-4 provide the parts outside the CDR3, is EAQVTQNPRYLITVTGKKLTVTCSQNMNHEYMSWYRQDPGLGLRQIYYSMNVEVTDKGDVPEGYKVSRKEKRNFPLILESPSPNQTSLYFCASRPGRGYEKLFFGSGTQLSVL.

V is TRBV4-3 and J is TRBJ2-2; D gene uncertain. The CDR3 has 15 amino acids. The germline V gene has CDR1 LGHNA and CDR2 YSLEER. Trimming took 0 bases from V and 4 from J, leaving 9 bases between them. The CDR3 loop is CASSQDSTATGELFF. CDR3 sequence (DNA): TGCGCCAGCAGCCAAGATTCCACGGCCACCGGGGAGCTGTTTTTT.

This clone was observed once. V and J are TRBV4-1 and TRBJ1-2; 10 bases align to TRBD1. With V trimmed by 1 base and J by 3 bases, 5 bases remained unmatched. This CDR3 spans 16 amino acids. CDR1 MGHRA and CDR2 YSYEKL come from the germline V gene. DNA of the CDR3: TGCGCCAGCAGCCAAGCGGGGACAGGGGAACACTATGGCTACACCTTC. This gives the protein CASSQAGTGEHYGYTF.

J is TRBJ1-2 and V is TRBV7-9; 9 bases match TRBD1. The germline gives CDR1 SEHNR, CDR2 FQNEAQ (reference sequence). This CDR3 is 15 amino acids long. V trimming: 2 bases; J trimming: 3 bases; junction bases outside the gene matches: 4. The CDR3 nucleotides read TGTGCCAGCAGCTTAACGACAGGGGGTTACTATGGCTACACCTTC. As protein: CASSLTTGGYYGYTF.

This clone was recorded only once. The chain has TRBV28 and TRBJ2-7, with D perhaps TRBD1 (5 bases). The CDR3 is 14 residues long. CDR1 and CDR2 (germline): MDHEN, SYDVKM. Trimming shortened V by 1 base and J by 4 bases, and 11 bases separated the two germline ends. The CDR3 spells CASSLSTAQYEQYF. DNA for the CDR3: TGTGCCAGCAGTTTATCGACAGCACAATACGAGCAGTACTTC.

The rearrangement joins TRBV5-1 to TRBJ1-2, with D uncertain. The CDR3 contains 14 residues. In germline, CDR1 is SGHRS, CDR2 YFSETQ. V gave up 0 bases and J gave up 8 bases, with 14 bases separating them. The CDR3 DNA is TGCGCCAGCAGCTTGGGCCTGGTAGGGAGGGGCTACACCTTC. Translated, it gives CASSLGLVGRGYTF.

This chain connects TRBV27 to TRBJ2-3; no firm D call. This CDR3 has 13 residues. V gave up 10 bases and J gave up 3 bases, with 14 bases separating them. CDR1 and CDR2 (germline): MNHEY, SMNVEV (reference sequence). CDR3 region: CATGLVGTDTQYF. The CDR3 DNA reads as TGTGCCACCGGCCTCGTAGGGACAGATACGCAGTATTTT.

This clone was recorded a few times. V and J are TRBV6-2 or TRBV6-3 and TRBJ1-1; tentative D call: TRBD1 (6 bases). From germline, CDR1 is MNHEY and CDR2 SVGEGT. CDR3 length: 15 amino acids. Trimming removed 2 bases at V and 4 bases at J, with 14 bases between. The CDR3 protein is CASSYARGQGTEAFF. As DNA, the CDR3 is TGTGCCAGCAGTTACGCGCGGGGGCAGGGCACTGAAGCTTTCTTT.

This clone appeared a few times. The gene calls are TRBV7-2 and TRBJ2-5; maybe TRBD1 (5 bases). CDR3 size: 17 residues. Germline assignment: CDR1 SGHTA and CDR2 FQGNSA. The V end lost 0 bases, the J end lost 5 bases, and 19 bases lay between the germline ends. The CDR3 reads CASSLAGVFQGDETQYF. CDR3 DNA: TGTGCCAGCAGCTTAGCGGGTGTTTTCCAGGGTGACGAGACCCAGTACTTC.

This sequence joins TRBV3-1 (or the pseudogene TRBV3-2) and TRBJ2-3, with D uncertain. V lost 0 bases, J lost 5 bases, and 9 bases lay in between. This CDR3 has 14 amino acids. Germline loops: CDR1 LGHDT, CDR2 YNNKEL (reference sequence). The chain's CDR3 is CASSQDSRVDTQYF. The CDR3 bases are TGTGCCAGCAGCCAAGATTCCAGAGTAGATACGCAGTATTTT.

The sample holds one count of this clone. V is TRBV7-2 and J is TRBJ2-7, with D possibly matching TRBD1 (5 bases). V was cut by 1 base and J by 6 bases, with 19 bases left in between. The CDR3 runs 16 residues. Germline V gives CDR1 SGHTA, CDR2 FQGNSA. Here the CDR3 reads CASSLGDRELFREQYF. The CDR3 DNA sequence: TGTGCCAGCAGCTTAGGAGACAGAGAACTATTTCGCGAGCAGTACTTC. Full variable domain (remainder filled in from reference TRBV7-2 and TRBJ2-7): GAGVSQSPSNKVTEKGKDVELRCDPISGHTALYWYRQSLGQGLEFLIYFQGNSAPDKSGLPSDRFSAERTGGSVSTLTIQRTQQEDSAVYLCASSLGDRELFREQYFGPGTRLTVT.

The count of this clone is one. The chain employs TRBV7-2 and TRBJ2-1; the D is unclear. The V gene's germline CDR1 is SGHTA and CDR2 FQGNSA. The CDR3 has 13 residues. V was cut by 3 bases and J by 5 bases, with 8 bases left in between. The DNA for the CDR3 is TGTGCCAGCAGCTTCGAGGTGCACAATGAGCAGTTCTTC. Its protein is CASSFEVHNEQFF.

This rearrangement joins TRBV30 to TRBJ1-5; maybe TRBD1 (5 bases). The CDR3 has 13 residues. V gave up 2 bases and J gave up 5 bases, with 10 bases separating them. Germline V gene data show CDR1 as GTSNPN and CDR2 as SVGIG (reference sequence). The CDR3 protein is CAWSLGGDQPQHF. The CDR3 coding sequence is TGTGCCTGGAGTTTGGGAGGGGATCAGCCCCAGCATTTT.

This chain connects TRBV27 to TRBJ1-2; 10 bases match TRBD1. The V and J ends lost 5 bases and 6 bases, in that order; junction bases with no gene match: 6. Germline CDR1 reads MNHEY; CDR2 reads SMNVEV (reference sequence). CDR3 length equals 14 residues. CDR3 sequence (DNA): TGTGCCAGCAGTACGGACAGGGGGTCACATGGCTACACCTTC. This translates into CASSTDRGSHGYTF.

The CDR3 loop reads CASSFDGSTDTQYF. The CDR3 bases are TGTGCCAGCAGCTTCGACGGTAGCACAGATACGCAGTATTTT. This chain links TRBV3-1 (or the pseudogene TRBV3-2) with TRBJ2-3; D is unresolved. Germline V lookup: CDR1 LGHDT, CDR2 YNNKEL (reference sequence). With 5 bases removed from V and 0 bases from J, the gap between germline ends came to 9 bases. This CDR3 is 14 amino acids long.